The 27 T cell receptor beta chains given below trace back to one sample, sequenced in a study of cytomegalovirus exposure and HLA in healthy donors. The PCR used 60 Vbeta and 13 Jbeta primers. Measured with immunoSEQ multiplex PCR; TCRdb has only the in-frame clones, and not every one. The sample includes 85,000 to 100,000 clones, over 70% seen only once; the top ten take less than 9.5%. The sample consisted of PBMCs. These receptors all come from a man aged 50-59 years in good health and CMV-seropositive.

As DNA, the CDR3 is TGTGCCAGCAGTGAAGCCAGGGTCAACGAGCAGTACTTC. Encoded protein: CASSEARVNEQYF. V and J are TRBV6-1 and TRBJ2-7; a possible D gene is TRBD1 (5 bases). The CDR3 extends over 13 amino acids. V lost 0 bases and J 5 bases, leaving 8 bases between the germline ends. The germline gives CDR1 MNHNS, CDR2 SASEGT.

In this sample, this clone turned up a few times. V usage is TRBV5-1 and J usage is TRBJ1-1; no clear D. The CDR3 is 15 residues long. Per germline, CDR1 SGHRS and CDR2 YFSETQ. The V gene lost 4 bases and the J gene lost 0 bases, with 13 bases spanning the gap. The CDR3 DNA reads as TGCGCCAGCAGCCGGGAGGCGGGATTGAACACTGAAGCTTTCTTT. This codes for CASSREAGLNTEAFF.

This chain joins TRBV7-2 and TRBJ2-5; 8 positions agree with TRBD2. Germline V lookup: CDR1 SGHTA, CDR2 FQGNSA. V lost 4 bases to trimming and J lost 5 bases; unmatched junction nucleotides: 6. This CDR3 contains 14 residues. In DNA form, the CDR3 reads TGTGCCAGCAGCTATAGCGGGGTGGGGGAGACCCAGTACTTC. Its protein product is CASSYSGVGETQYF.

The rearrangement joins TRBV7-9 to TRBJ1-1; perhaps TRBD1 as D (5 bases). CDR3 length: 16 amino acids. V was cut by 5 bases and J by 4 bases, with 20 bases left in between. Germline CDR1 and CDR2: SEHNR and FQNEAQ (reference sequence). CDR3 sequence: CASSPEIGGWSTEAFF. The DNA for the CDR3 is TGTGCCAGCAGCCCGGAGATCGGGGGATGGAGCACTGAAGCTTTCTTT.

CDR3 bases: TGTGCCAGCTCACTGGGGACAGGGACCTACGAGCAGTACTTC. It codes for CASSLGTGTYEQYF. V is TRBV18 and J is TRBJ2-7; 9 nucleotides line up with TRBD1. Germline lookup yields CDR1 KGHSH and CDR2 LQKENI. Trimming removed 4 bases from V and 2 bases from J; junction bases left unmatched: 3. The CDR3 totals 14 residues.

The chain recombines TRBV18 with TRBJ2-3, with TRBD2 identical over 11 bases. Germline loops: CDR1 KGHSH, CDR2 LQKENI. The CDR3 is 14 residues long. The trim removed 6 bases at V and 8 bases at J, leaving 7 bases unmatched. CDR3: CASSKTSGELTQYF. In DNA form, the CDR3 reads TGTGCCAGCTCCAAGACTAGCGGGGAACTTACGCAGTATTTT.

The V and J genes are TRBV28 and TRBJ1-5, with unresolved D. V lost 5 bases and J 0 bases, leaving 14 bases between the germline ends. CDR1 is MDHEN and CDR2 is SYDVKM in the germline V gene. CDR3 length equals 16 residues. The CDR3 sequence: CASSPYSGYSNQPQHF. CDR3 coding DNA: TGTGCCAGCAGTCCGTACTCGGGGTATAGCAATCAGCCCCAGCATTTT.

The chain has TRBV6-1 and TRBJ2-5, with a tentative D call TRBD1 (6 bases). This CDR3 is built from 13 residues. V was clipped by 7 bases and J by 1 base, with 10 bases between them. Germline CDR1 is MNHNS and CDR2 is SASEGT. CDR3 in DNA: TGTGCCAGCAACAGACAGGTCCAAGAGACCCAGTACTTC. Its translation: CASNRQVQETQYF.

The rearrangement uses TRBV7-2 and TRBJ1-6; D uncertain. Trimming cost V 1 base and J 9 bases, with 13 bases left between them. CDR1 and CDR2 (germline): SGHTA, FQGNSA. The CDR3 covers 15 residues. CDR3 sequence: CASSLDGLRSSPLHF. The CDR3 DNA follows: TGTGCCAGCAGCTTAGATGGGCTGAGAAGTTCACCCCTCCACTTT.

With regard to this clone: Compared with germline, one end of the junction differs, possibly owing to a read error. The gene calls are TRBV6-5 and TRBJ1-5; D call uncertain. The CDR3 is 14 residues long. Per germline, CDR1 MNHEY and CDR2 SVGAGI. CDR3 DNA sequence: TGTGCCAGCAGGCCGGGTTACGACGATCAGCCCCAGAATTTT. Protein: CASRPGYDDQPQNF.

CDR3: CATSRPDSYSRPTF. CDR3 DNA sequence: TGTGCCACCAGCAGACCAGACAGTTACTCTCGGCCCACCTTC. The genes are TRBV15 and TRBJ1-2; D is perhaps TRBD1 (5 bases). This CDR3 region has 14 residues. Trimming cost V 2 bases and J 13 bases, with 20 bases left between them. Per germline, CDR1 LNHNV and CDR2 YYDKDF (reference sequence).

The chain carries TRBV19 and TRBJ2-7, with 10 bases fitting TRBD1. This CDR3 contains 14 residues. The germline CDR1 and CDR2 sequences are LNHDA and SQIVND (reference sequence). J gave up 4 bases and V 3 bases, and 3 bases lay outside the gene matches. The CDR3 is CASSIRDRGYEQYF. As DNA, the CDR3 is TGTGCCAGTAGTATCCGGGACAGGGGTTACGAGCAGTACTTC.

V usage is TRBV19 and J usage is TRBJ2-7; a weak D match, TRBD2 (5 bases). Per the germline V gene, CDR1 is LNHDA and CDR2 is SQIVND (reference sequence). This CDR3 spans 14 amino acids. V was cut by 4 bases and J by 5 bases, with 15 bases left in between. CDR3 sequence (DNA): TGTGCCAGTAGTACGAGGAGGACCCTACACGAGCAGTACTTC. It encodes CASSTRRTLHEQYF.

V usage is TRBV5-1 and J usage is TRBJ1-1; the D is unclear. The CDR3 has 12 residues. Germline-derived CDR1 and CDR2 are SGHRS and YFSETQ. V shed 1 base and J shed 5 bases, with 6 bases lying between them. CDR3 region: CASSLPGTEAFF. Written as DNA, the CDR3 is TGCGCCAGCAGCTTGCCCGGGACTGAAGCTTTCTTT.

V and J are TRBV19 and TRBJ2-5; 14 bases fit TRBD2. J was trimmed by 4 bases and V by 1 base; bases with no gene match: 5. The V gene's germline CDR1 is LNHDA and CDR2 SQIVND (reference sequence). This CDR3 is built from 17 residues. DNA of the CDR3: TGTGCCAGTAGTATAGCTGGAGGACTAGCGGGGGGAGAGACCCAGTACTTC. Amino acids: CASSIAGGLAGGETQYF.

This chain uses TRBV19 with TRBJ1-3, with D unclear. Trimming removed 10 bases from V and 0 bases from J, with 13 bases in between. Germline loops: CDR1 LNHDA, CDR2 SQIVND (reference sequence). This CDR3 has 14 residues. The CDR3 sequence is CATSTGSSGNTIYF. The DNA of the CDR3 is TGTGCCACCTCCACGGGGAGCTCTGGAAACACCATATATTTT.

V and J are TRBV30 and TRBJ1-1; no reliable D call. Between the trimmed V and J ends, which lost 1 base and 3 bases, there was a span of 9 bases. Looked up from germline, CDR1 is GTSNPN and CDR2 is SVGIG (reference sequence). CDR3 length equals 13 residues. CDR3 coding DNA: TGTGCCTGGAGTGATGGCAGTTACACTGAAGCTTTCTTT. Amino acid sequence: CAWSDGSYTEAFF.

Regarding this clone: One end of the junction fails to match germline, which may point to a read error. The rearrangement joins TRBV6-6 to TRBJ1-6, with 7 bases fitting TRBD1. CDR3 length: 12 residues. Germline-derived CDR1 and CDR2 are MNHNY and SVGAGI (reference sequence). The CDR3 region is CASSTAGGTLNF. DNA of the CDR3: TGTGCCAGCAGTACCGCAGGGGGTACCCTCAACTTT.

The gene calls are TRBV9 and TRBJ2-5; TRBD2 agrees at 7 bases. The CDR3 covers 15 residues. CDR1 is SGDLS, CDR2 YYNGEE, per germline. With V trimmed by 0 bases and J by 1 base, 3 bases remained unmatched. The CDR3 region is CASSVGPSGQETQYF. The CDR3 nucleotides are TGTGCCAGCAGCGTAGGGCCTAGCGGCCAAGAGACCCAGTACTTC.

V gene TRBV2 combines with J gene TRBJ1-2; the match to TRBD1 covers 7 bases. Looked up from germline, CDR1 is SNHLY and CDR2 is FYNNEI. J gave up 5 bases and V 5 bases, and 5 bases lay outside the gene matches. The CDR3 loop spans 13 amino acids. DNA for the CDR3: TGTGCCAGCAGTCAAACAGGGGAGTATGGCTACACCTTC. As protein: CASSQTGEYGYTF. Using reference TRBV2 and TRBJ1-2 for the parts outside the CDR3, the full variable domain is EPEVTQTPSHQVTQMGQEVILRCVPISNHLYFYWYRQILGQKVEFLVSFYNNEISEKSEIFDDQFSVERPDGSNFTLKIRSTKLEDSAMYFCASSQTGEYGYTFGSGTRLTVV.

This clone was observed a handful of times. The chain employs TRBV19 and TRBJ1-6; 9 nucleotides align to TRBD1. The CDR3 length is 16 residues. Germline CDR1 is LNHDA and CDR2 is SQIVND (reference sequence). After removal of 7 bases from V and 6 bases from J, the junction contained 10 bases not matched to a gene. The CDR3 sequence: CASIPTGGEGNSPLHF. In DNA form, the CDR3 reads TGTGCCAGTATCCCAACAGGGGGCGAAGGTAATTCACCCCTCCACTTT.

The CDR3 spells CASSGRLDQETQYF. The CDR3 region has the DNA TGTGCCAGCAGCGGCCGACTTGACCAAGAGACCCAGTACTTC. The rearrangement joins TRBV7-9 to TRBJ2-5; no definite D call. The CDR3 has 14 amino acids. CDR1 is SEHNR and CDR2 is FQNEAQ in the germline V gene (reference sequence). V was shortened by 5 bases and J by 0 bases, with 10 bases between the two germline ends.

As regards this clone: The same CDR3 is also encoded by other DNA sequences in this sample. The chain employs TRBV7-2 and TRBJ2-7, with D unclear. This CDR3 spans 12 amino acids. V was cut by 5 bases and J by 0 bases, with 5 bases left in between. Germline V gene sequence: CDR1 SGHTA, CDR2 FQGNSA. The CDR3 loop reads CASSLNSYEQYF. CDR3 nucleotide sequence: TGTGCCAGCAGCCTAAACTCCTACGAGCAGTACTTC.

This chain links TRBV5-4 with TRBJ2-2; D may be TRBD2 (6 bases). The CDR3 contains 15 residues. Trimming took 2 bases from V and 4 from J, leaving 12 bases between them. From germline, CDR1 is SGHNT and CDR2 YYREEE (reference sequence). CDR3: CASSFDLGGTGELFF. In nucleotides, the CDR3 is TGTGCCAGCAGCTTTGACCTGGGGGGCACCGGGGAGCTGTTTTTT.

The chain couples TRBV13 to TRBJ1-6; D may be TRBD1 (5 bases). Germline loops: CDR1 PRHDT, CDR2 FYEKMQ (reference sequence). The CDR3 spans 15 residues. V was shortened by 5 bases and J by 5 bases, with 13 bases between the two germline ends. The CDR3 region is CASSGEAGNNSPLHF. In DNA, the CDR3 is TGTGCCAGCAGCGGGGAGGCAGGGAATAATTCACCCCTCCACTTT. The whole variable domain, remainder taken from reference TRBV13 and TRBJ1-6, is AAGVIQSPRHLIKEKRETATLKCYPIPRHDTVYWYQQGPGQDPQFLISFYEKMQSDKGSIPDRFSAQQFSDYHSELNMSSLELGDSALYFCASSGEAGNNSPLHFGNGTRLTVT.

This sequence joins TRBV25-1 and TRBJ1-2; D ambiguous. Germline values: CDR1 MGHDK, CDR2 SYGVNS. This CDR3 spans 13 amino acids. Trimming removed 1 base from V and 7 bases from J, with 10 bases in between. CDR3 DNA: TGTGCCAGCAGTGAATCCGGGATGCGTGGCTACACCTTC. This sequence encodes CASSESGMRGYTF.

The V gene is TRBV9, the J gene TRBJ2-5, with TRBD1 matching 7 bases. V lost 0 bases to trimming and J lost 3 bases; unmatched junction nucleotides: 5. The CDR3 is 15 residues long. Germline values: CDR1 SGDLS, CDR2 YYNGEE. The CDR3 nucleotides are TGTGCCAGCAGCGTAGGAACAGGGGAGAAAGAGACCCAGTACTTC. Translation: CASSVGTGEKETQYF.